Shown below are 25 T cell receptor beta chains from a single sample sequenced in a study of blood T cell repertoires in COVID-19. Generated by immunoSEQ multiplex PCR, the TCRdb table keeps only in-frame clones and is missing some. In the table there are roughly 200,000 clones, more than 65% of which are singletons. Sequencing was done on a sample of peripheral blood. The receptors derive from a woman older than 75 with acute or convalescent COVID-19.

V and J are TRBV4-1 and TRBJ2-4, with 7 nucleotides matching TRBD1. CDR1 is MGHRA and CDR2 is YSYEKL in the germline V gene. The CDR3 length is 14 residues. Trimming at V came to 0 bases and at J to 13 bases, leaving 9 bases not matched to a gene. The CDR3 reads CASSQDRDRTLQYF. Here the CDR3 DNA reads TGCGCCAGCAGCCAAGATCGGGACAGAACTTTACAGTACTTC.

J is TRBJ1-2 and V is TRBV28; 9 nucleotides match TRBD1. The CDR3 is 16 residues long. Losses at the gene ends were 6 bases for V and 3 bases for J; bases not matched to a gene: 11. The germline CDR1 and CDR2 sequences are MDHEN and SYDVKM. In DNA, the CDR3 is TGTGCCAGCAGCAACAGTGGCTGGACAGGGGACTATGGCTACACCTTC. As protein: CASSNSGWTGDYGYTF.

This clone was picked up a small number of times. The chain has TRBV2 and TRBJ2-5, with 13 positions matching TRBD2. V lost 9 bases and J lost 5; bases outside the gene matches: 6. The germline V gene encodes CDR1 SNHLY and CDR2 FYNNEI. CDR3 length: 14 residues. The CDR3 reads CASGWTSGGETQYF. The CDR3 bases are TGTGCCAGTGGGTGGACTAGCGGGGGTGAGACCCAGTACTTC. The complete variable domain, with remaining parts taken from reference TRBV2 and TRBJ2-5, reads EPEVTQTPSHQVTQMGQEVILRCVPISNHLYFYWYRQILGQKVEFLVSFYNNEISEKSEIFDDQFSVERPDGSNFTLKIRSTKLEDSAMYFCASGWTSGGETQYFGPGTRLLVL.

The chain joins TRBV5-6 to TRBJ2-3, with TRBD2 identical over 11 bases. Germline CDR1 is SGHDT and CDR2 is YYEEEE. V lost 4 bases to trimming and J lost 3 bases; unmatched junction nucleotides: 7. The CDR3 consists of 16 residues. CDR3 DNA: TGTGCCAGCAGCCTCCGACTAGCGGGGCTAACAGATACGCAGTATTTT. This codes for CASSLRLAGLTDTQYF. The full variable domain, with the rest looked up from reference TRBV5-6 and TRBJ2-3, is DAGVTQSPTHLIKTRGQQVTLRCSPKSGHDTVSWYQQALGQGPQFIFQYYEEEERQRGNFPDRFSGHQFPNYSSELNVNALLLGDSALYLCASSLRLAGLTDTQYFGPGTRLTVL.

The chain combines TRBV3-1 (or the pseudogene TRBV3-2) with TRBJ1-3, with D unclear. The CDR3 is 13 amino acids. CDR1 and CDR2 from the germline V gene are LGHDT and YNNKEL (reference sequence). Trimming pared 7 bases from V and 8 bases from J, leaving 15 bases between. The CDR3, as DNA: TGTGCCAGCAATCAGGTCTCGGGAGACACCATATATTTT. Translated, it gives CASNQVSGDTIYF.

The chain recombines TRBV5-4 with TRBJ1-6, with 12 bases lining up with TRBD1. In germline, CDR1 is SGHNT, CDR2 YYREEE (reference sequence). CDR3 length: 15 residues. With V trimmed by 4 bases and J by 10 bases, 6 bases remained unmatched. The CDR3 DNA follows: TGTGCCAGCAGCGGGACAGGGGGCCTCTTCTCACCCCTCCACTTT. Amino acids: CASSGTGGLFSPLHF.

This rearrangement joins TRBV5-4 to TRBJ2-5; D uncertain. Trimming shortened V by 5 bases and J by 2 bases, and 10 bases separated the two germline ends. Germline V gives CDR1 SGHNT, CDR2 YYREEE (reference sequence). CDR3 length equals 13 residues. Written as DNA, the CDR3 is TGTGCCAGCAGGACGACTCCACAAGAGACCCAGTACTTC. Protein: CASRTTPQETQYF.

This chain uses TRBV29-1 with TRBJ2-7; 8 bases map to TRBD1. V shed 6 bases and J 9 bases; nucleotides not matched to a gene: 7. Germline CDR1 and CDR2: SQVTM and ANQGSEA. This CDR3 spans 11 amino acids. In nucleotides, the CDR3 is TGCAGCGTCGGTCGGACAGGGAGGCAGTACTTC. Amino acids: CSVGRTGRQYF.

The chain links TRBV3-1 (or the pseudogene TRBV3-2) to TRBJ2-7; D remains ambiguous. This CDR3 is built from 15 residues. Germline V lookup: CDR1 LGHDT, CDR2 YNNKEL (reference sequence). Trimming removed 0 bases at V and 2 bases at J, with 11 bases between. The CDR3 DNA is TGTGCCAGCAGCCAAGATCCAGGCCATGCCTACGAGCAGTACTTC. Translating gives CASSQDPGHAYEQYF.

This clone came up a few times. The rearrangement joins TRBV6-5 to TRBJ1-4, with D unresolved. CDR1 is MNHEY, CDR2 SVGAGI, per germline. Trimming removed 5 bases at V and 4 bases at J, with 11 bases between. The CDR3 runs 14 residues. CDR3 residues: CASSQPGFNEKLFF. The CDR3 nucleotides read TGTGCCAGCAGTCAACCGGGATTTAATGAAAAACTGTTTTTT.

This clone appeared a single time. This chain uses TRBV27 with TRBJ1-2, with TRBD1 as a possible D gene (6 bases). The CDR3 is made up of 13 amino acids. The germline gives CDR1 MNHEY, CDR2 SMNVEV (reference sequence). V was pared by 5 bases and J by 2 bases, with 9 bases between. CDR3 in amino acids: CASSITGNYGYTF. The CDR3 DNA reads TGTGCCAGCAGTATTACAGGGAACTATGGCTACACCTTC.

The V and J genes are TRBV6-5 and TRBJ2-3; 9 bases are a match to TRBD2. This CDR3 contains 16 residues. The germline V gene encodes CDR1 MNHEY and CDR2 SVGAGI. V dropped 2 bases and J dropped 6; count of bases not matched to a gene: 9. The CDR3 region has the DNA TGTGCCAGCAGTTACGGGTTAGCGGGAGTGGGGGATACGCAGTATTTT. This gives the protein CASSYGLAGVGDTQYF.

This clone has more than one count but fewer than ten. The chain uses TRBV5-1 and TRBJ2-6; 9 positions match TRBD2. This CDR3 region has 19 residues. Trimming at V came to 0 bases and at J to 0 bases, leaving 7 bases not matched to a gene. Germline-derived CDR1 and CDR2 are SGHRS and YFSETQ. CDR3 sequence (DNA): TGCGCCAGCAGCTTGGAAGGCGGGAGGGCCTCCTCTGGGGCCAACGTCCTGACTTTC. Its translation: CASSLEGGRASSGANVLTF.

CDR3 loop: CASSPLGEETQYF. The CDR3 DNA follows: TGTGCCAGCAGCCCTTTGGGAGAAGAGACCCAGTACTTC. The chain has TRBV9 and TRBJ2-5; D is perhaps TRBD2 (5 bases). The CDR3 has 13 amino acids. Germline CDR1 SGDLS, CDR2 YYNGEE. V was clipped by 4 bases and J by 3 bases, with 10 bases between them. Full variable domain (outside the CDR3, taken from reference TRBV9 and TRBJ2-5): DSGVTQTPKHLITATGQRVTLRCSPRSGDLSVYWYQQSLDQGLQFLIQYYNGEERAKGNILERFSAQQFPDLHSELNLSSLELGDSALYFCASSPLGEETQYFGPGTRLLVL.

This CDR3 is CASSIGNTGSKTQYF. The CDR3 coding sequence is TGTGCCAGTAGTATCGGAAACACAGGGAGCAAGACCCAGTACTTC. The V call is TRBV19, the J call TRBJ2-5; perhaps TRBD1 as D (6 bases). Germline assignment: CDR1 LNHDA and CDR2 SQIVND (reference sequence). The CDR3 loop spans 15 amino acids. V gave up 3 bases and J gave up 6 bases, with 17 bases separating them.

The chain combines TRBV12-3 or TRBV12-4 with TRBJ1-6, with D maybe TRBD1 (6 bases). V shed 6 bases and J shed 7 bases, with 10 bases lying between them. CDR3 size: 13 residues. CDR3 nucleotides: TGTGCCAGCAGCCCCCAGGGGAATTCACCCCTCCACTTT. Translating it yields CASSPQGNSPLHF.

The CDR3 loop is CASSLQGVGEQYF. DNA for the CDR3: TGTGCCAGCAGCCTACAGGGGGTAGGCGAGCAGTACTTC. The V gene is TRBV14, the J gene TRBJ2-7, with 8 bases matching TRBD1. Germline loops: CDR1 SGHDN, CDR2 FVKESK. Trimming cost V 4 bases and J 6 bases; bases outside gene matches: 5. This CDR3 is 13 amino acids long.

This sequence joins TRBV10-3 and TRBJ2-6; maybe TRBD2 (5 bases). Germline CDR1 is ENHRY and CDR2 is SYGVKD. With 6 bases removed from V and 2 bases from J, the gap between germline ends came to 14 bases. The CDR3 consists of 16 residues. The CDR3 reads CAISDSTGTGANVLTF. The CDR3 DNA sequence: TGTGCCATCAGCGACTCAACGGGAACTGGGGCCAACGTCCTGACTTTC.

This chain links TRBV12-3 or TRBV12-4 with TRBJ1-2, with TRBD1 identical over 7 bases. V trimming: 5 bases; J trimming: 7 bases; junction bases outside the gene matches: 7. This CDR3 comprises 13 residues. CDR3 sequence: CASSPEGAGGYTF. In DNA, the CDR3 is TGTGCCAGCAGTCCAGAGGGGGCCGGTGGCTACACCTTC.

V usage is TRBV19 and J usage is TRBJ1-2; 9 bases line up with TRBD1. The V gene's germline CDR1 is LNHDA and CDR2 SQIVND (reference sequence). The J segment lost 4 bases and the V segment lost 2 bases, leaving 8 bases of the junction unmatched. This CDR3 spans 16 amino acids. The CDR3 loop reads CASSIRPGQGIYGYTF. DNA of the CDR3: TGTGCCAGTAGTATACGCCCGGGACAGGGAATCTATGGCTACACCTTC.

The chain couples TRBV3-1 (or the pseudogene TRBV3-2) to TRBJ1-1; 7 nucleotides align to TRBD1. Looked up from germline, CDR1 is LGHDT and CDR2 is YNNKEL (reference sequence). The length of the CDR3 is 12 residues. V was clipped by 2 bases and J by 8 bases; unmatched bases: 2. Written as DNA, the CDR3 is TGTGCCAGCAGCCAATTCAGGGGGGAAGCTTTCTTT. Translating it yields CASSQFRGEAFF.

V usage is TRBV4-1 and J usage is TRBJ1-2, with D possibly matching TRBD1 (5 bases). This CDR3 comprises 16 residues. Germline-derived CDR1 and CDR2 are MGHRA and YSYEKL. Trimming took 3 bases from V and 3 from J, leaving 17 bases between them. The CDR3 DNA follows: TGCGCCAGCAGCCACGATGAAAGGGAACAGGACTATGGCTACACCTTC. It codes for CASSHDEREQDYGYTF.

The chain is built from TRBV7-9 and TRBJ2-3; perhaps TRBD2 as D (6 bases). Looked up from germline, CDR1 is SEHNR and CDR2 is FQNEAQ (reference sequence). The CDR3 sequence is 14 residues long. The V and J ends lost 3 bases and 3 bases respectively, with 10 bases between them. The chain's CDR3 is CASSLASVTDTQYF. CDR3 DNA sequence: TGTGCCAGCAGCTTGGCTAGCGTAACAGATACGCAGTATTTT.

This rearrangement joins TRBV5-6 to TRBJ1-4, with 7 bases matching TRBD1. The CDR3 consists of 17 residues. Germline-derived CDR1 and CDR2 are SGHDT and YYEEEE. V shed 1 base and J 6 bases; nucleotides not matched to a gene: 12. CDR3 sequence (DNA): TGTGCCAGCAGCTTGCAGGACAGGTTCAGAAGTTATGAAAAACTGTTTTTT. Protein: CASSLQDRFRSYEKLFF.

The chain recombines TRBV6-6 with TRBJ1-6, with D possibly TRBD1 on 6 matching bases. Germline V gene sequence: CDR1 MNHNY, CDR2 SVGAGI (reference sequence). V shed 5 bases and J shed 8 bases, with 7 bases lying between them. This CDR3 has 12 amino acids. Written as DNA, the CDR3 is TGTGCCAGCAGTGCAGGGGATTCACCCCTCCACTTT. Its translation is CASSAGDSPLHF.